This TCR beta chain was sequenced during a study of cytomegalovirus exposure and HLA in healthy donors. Study-wide results and caveats: Overall, around 150 TCR beta chains were annotated as cytomegalovirus-associated.

It was with 60 Vbeta and 13 Jbeta primers that the PCR ran. The repertoire was sequenced with immunoSEQ multiplex PCR; TCRdb's copy has only in-frame clones and lacks some. Counted here are about 130,000 clones, approximately 81% occurring once; the ten biggest clones make up more than 3%. On this clone: What it binds is unknown.

Sequencing was carried out using PBMCs. This TCR derives from a man aged 18 to 35 in good health and CMV-seropositive.

For the CDR3, the DNA is TGTGCCAGCAGAAAACTAGCGGGAGGGTACGAGCAGTACTTC. Translation gives CASRKLAGGYEQYF. The chain employs TRBV13 and TRBJ2-5, with 13 bases fitting TRBD2. Judging by the DNA end, TRBJ2-7 fits better; the J call may be wrong. CDR1 and CDR2 (germline): PRHDT, FYEKMQ (reference sequence). CDR3 size: 14 residues.